This entry features one T cell receptor beta chain sequence. Its target is not known. This entry belongs to a study of OX40 agonist ivuxolimab in advanced cancers. Peripheral blood came from all dose cohorts at three timepoints. Sequencing was performed with immunoSEQ multiplex PCR; in TCRdb, only in-frame clones are kept and a portion is missing. In the table there are fewer than 45,000 clones, around nine tenths of which are singletons. The trim removed 6 bases at V and 11 bases at J, leaving 13 bases unmatched. CDR1 is MNHEY, CDR2 SVGAGI, per germline. This CDR3 is built from 14 residues. The study's findings and limits: Both blood CD4+ and CD8+ T cells showed clonal growth by week 6 at 0.1 to 3.0 mg/kg. In CD8+ T cells, expanded clones were on average more numerous than in CD4+.

The source was CD4+ or CD8+ T cells sorted from blood, collected in a trial of the OX40 agonist ivuxolimab. The chain recombines TRBV6-5 with TRBJ1-1, with 9 nucleotides matching TRBD1. This sequence originates from an adult with an advanced solid tumor such as melanoma, head and neck, liver or kidney cancer. The CDR3 region is CASSLGQGLYQAFF. In DNA, the CDR3 is TGTGCCAGCAGCTTGGGACAGGGCCTATATCAGGCTTTCTTT.